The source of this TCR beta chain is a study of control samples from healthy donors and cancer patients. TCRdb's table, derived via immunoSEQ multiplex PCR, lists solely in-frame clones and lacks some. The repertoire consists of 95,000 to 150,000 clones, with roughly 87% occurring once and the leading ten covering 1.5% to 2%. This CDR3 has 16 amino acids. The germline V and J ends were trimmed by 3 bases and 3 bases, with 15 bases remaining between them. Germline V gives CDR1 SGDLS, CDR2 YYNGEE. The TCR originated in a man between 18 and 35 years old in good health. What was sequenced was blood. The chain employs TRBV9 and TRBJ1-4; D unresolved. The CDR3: CASSAHLVGANEKLFF. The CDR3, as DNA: TGTGCCAGCAGCGCCCACCTCGTTGGGGCTAATGAAAAACTGTTTTTT.